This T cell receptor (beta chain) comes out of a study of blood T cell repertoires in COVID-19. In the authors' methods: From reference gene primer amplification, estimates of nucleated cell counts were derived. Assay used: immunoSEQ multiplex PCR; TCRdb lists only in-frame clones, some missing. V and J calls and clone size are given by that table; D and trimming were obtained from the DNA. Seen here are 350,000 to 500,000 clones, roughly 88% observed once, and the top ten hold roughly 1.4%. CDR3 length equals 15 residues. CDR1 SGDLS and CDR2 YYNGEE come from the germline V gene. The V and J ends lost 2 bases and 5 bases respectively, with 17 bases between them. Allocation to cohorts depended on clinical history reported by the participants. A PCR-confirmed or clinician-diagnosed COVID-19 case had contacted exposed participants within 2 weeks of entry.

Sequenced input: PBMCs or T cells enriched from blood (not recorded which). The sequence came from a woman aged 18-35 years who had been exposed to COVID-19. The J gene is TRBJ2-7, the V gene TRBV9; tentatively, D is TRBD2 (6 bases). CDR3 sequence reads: CASSVWSSVTDEQYF. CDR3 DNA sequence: TGTGCCAGCAGCGTTTGGTCTAGCGTTACCGACGAGCAGTACTTC.